The 5 T cell receptor beta chains below were found in one sample sequenced in a study of T cell repertoires in cytomegalovirus infection. From the reads, TCRdb called clonotypes with MiXCR, one entry per CDR3 protein. The sample includes about 920,000 distinct CDR3 sequences, roughly 31% of them seen just once. Their antigen targets remain unknown. The source material was cultured CD8+ T cells from PBMCs, sampled from culture after CMV antigen stimulation. The source of these receptors is a human donor in good health (CMV status not recorded). Some clones in this sample may be carry-over from other donors' samples.

The chain recombines TRBV27 with TRBJ1-1; no clear D. V lost 1 base, J lost 4 bases, and 10 bases lay in between. This CDR3 has 14 amino acids. Germline V gene data show CDR1 as MNHEY and CDR2 as SMNVEV (reference sequence). As DNA, the CDR3 is TGTGCCAGCAGTTTATACCGACCTGGCACTGAAGCTTTCTTT. The encoded protein is CASSLYRPGTEAFF.

This clonotype was observed a few times. The gene calls are TRBV20-1 and TRBJ1-6, with D uncertain. CDR3 length equals 15 residues. The V gene lost 0 bases and the J gene lost 8 bases, with 14 bases spanning the gap. Germline V CDR1 and CDR2: DFQATT, SNEGSKA (reference sequence). The CDR3 here is CSARDPSRAHSPLHF. In nucleotides, the CDR3 is TGCAGTGCTAGAGATCCCTCCCGGGCCCATTCACCCCTCCACTTT.

DNA for the CDR3: TGCGCCAGCAGCCAAGAGGATAGCGGGGGGTCCTACGAGCAGTACGTC. Residues: CASSQEDSGGSYEQYV. V is TRBV4-1 and J is TRBJ2-7; TRBD2 matches at 10 bases. The CDR3 runs 16 residues. After removal of 0 bases from V and 1 base from J, the junction contained 3 bases not matched to a gene. Germline V CDR1 and CDR2: MGHRA, YSYEKL.

This chain joins TRBV19 and TRBJ1-1; TRBD1 agrees at 7 bases. Trimming removed 5 bases from V and 0 bases from J; junction bases left unmatched: 6. The germline V gene encodes CDR1 LNHDA and CDR2 SQIVND (reference sequence). CDR3 size: 15 residues. The CDR3 DNA follows: TGTGCCAGTAGTTGGGGTGACAGGGTGAACACTGAAGCTTTCTTT. Residues: CASSWGDRVNTEAFF.

This sequence joins TRBV7-6 and TRBJ2-2; 7 bases line up with TRBD1. Germline CDR1 reads SGHVS; CDR2 reads FNYEAQ. The V gene end was trimmed by 6 bases and the J gene end by 7 bases; junction bases not matched to a gene: 8. CDR3 size: 14 residues. CDR3 sequence reads: CASRPTGDNGELFF. The CDR3 DNA sequence: TGTGCCAGCAGGCCCACAGGGGACAACGGGGAGCTGTTTTTT. Filled out from reference TRBV7-6 and TRBJ2-2, the complete variable domain reads GAGVSQSPRYKVTKRGQDVALRCDPISGHVSLYWYRQALGQGPEFLTYFNYEAQQDKSGLPNDRFSAERPEGSISTLTIQRTEQRDSAMYRCASRPTGDNGELFFGEGSRLTVL.